This T cell receptor (beta chain) was observed in a study of cytomegalovirus exposure and HLA in healthy donors. Points on this clone: Its antigen remains unknown.

Germline V gives CDR1 MDHEN, CDR2 SYDVKM. The CDR3 runs 13 residues. The V and J ends lost 5 bases and 5 bases respectively, with 12 bases between them. Study-level findings and limits: Some V segments could not be told apart, so they were left out, TRBV6-2 and TRBV6-3 among them. Donors belonging to an Asian-associated ancestry cluster reportedly showed fewer N-insertions in productive TCRs than the roughly 670-donor mean, according to what a later analysis found.

This PCR relied on a set of 60 Vbeta primers and 13 Jbeta primers. Measured with immunoSEQ multiplex PCR; TCRdb has only the in-frame clones, and not every one. Found here are about 89,000 clones, 76% of them singletons; the top ten hold 1.4%. This TCR was recovered from a male donor in good health and CMV-seronegative. Sequenced sample: PBMCs. This rearrangement joins TRBV28 to TRBJ1-2; no reliable D call. The DNA of the CDR3 is TGTGCCAGCAGTGCGGGCCAGCTTTATGGCTACACCTTC. This translates into CASSAGQLYGYTF.